This is a list of T cell receptor beta chains from one sample in a study of control samples from healthy donors and cancer patients. The protocol was immunoSEQ multiplex PCR, while the TCRdb copy is restricted to in-frame clones and leaves out a portion. The table records fewer than 200,000 clones, roughly 95% of them present only once. The sequenced material came from blood. The source is a woman aged 55-70 years in good health. The CDR3 runs from the conserved cysteine through the conserved F or W. D genes are given only for firm matches. Clone size appears in some rows only: once, few, many, or a class for an expanded clone.

v_gene	d_gene	j_gene	abundance	CDR3nt	CDR3aa
TRBV6-6	.	TRBJ2-3	.	TGTGCCAGCAGTTACGTGATTGACACAGATACGCAGTATTTT	CASSYVIDTDTQYF
TRBV7-9	TRBD2	TRBJ2-1	few	TGTGCCAGCACCCTAGCGGGGGGAATTAATGAGCAGTTCTTC	CASTLAGGINEQFF
TRBV18	.	TRBJ1-1	.	TGTGCCAGCTCACCGGGACACGGGCCTGAAGCTTTCTTT	CASSPGHGPEAFF
TRBV12-3/TRBV12-4	.	TRBJ2-7	.	TGTGCCAGCAGCCCGACCGCAAACGAGCAGTACTTC	CASSPTANEQYF
TRBV15	.	TRBJ2-1	.	TGTGCCACCAGCAGAGAACTTGCGTCCAGGGGCCCCTACAATGAGCAGTTCTTC	CATSRELASRGPYNEQFF
TRBV25-1	.	TRBJ1-2	.	TGTGCCAGCAGTGGCGCTTATGGCTACACCTTC	CASSGAYGYTF
TRBV3-1/TRBV3-2	.	TRBJ2-3	.	TGTGCCAGCAGCCAAGGGCAGCTCACAGATACGCAGTATTTT	CASSQGQLTDTQYF
TRBV4-2	TRBD2	TRBJ2-5	.	TGTGCCAGCAGCCCTAGCGGAGGGATACAAGAGACCCAGTACTTC	CASSPSGGIQETQYF
TRBV19	TRBD1	TRBJ1-1	.	TGTGCCAGTAGTGTTGAAAACAGGGGAGGGACTGAAGCTTTCTTT	CASSVENRGGTEAFF
TRBV7-2	.	TRBJ1-1	once	TGTGCCAGCAGCTTAAGAGGGGTGAACACTGAAGCTTTCTTT	CASSLRGVNTEAFF
TRBV6-5	TRBD1	TRBJ1-2	.	TGTGCCAGCAGCGATGGGACAGTCTACACCTTC	CASSDGTVYTF
TRBV5-6	.	TRBJ2-2	.	TGTGCCAGCAGCTTCCCCAGGGTCAAGGGGGCCGGGGAGCTGTTTTTT	CASSFPRVKGAGELFF
TRBV5-1	TRBD1	TRBJ2-7	.	TGCGCCAGCAGCGCGGGACAGGAGTTTTCCGAGCAGTACTTC	CASSAGQEFSEQYF
TRBV6-5	.	TRBJ1-5	once	TGTGCCAGCAGTTACTCAGGGGGGCATCAGCCCCAGCATTTT	CASSYSGGHQPQHF
TRBV5-1	.	TRBJ2-7	.	TGCGCCAGCAGCTTGGGACACCAGGCGGGCTACGAGCAGTACTTC	CASSLGHQAGYEQYF